The 20 T cell receptor beta chains presented below share a single source sample, sequenced in a study of blood T cell repertoires in COVID-19. TCRdb's table, derived via immunoSEQ multiplex PCR, lists solely in-frame clones and lacks some. The sample lists about 180,000 clones; about four fifths were seen once. Material for sequencing was peripheral blood. Receptors were obtained from a man between 65 and 79 years old with active or convalescent COVID-19.

The rearrangement links TRBV6-8 to TRBJ1-3; TRBD1 might be the D (5 bases). The CDR3 runs to 18 residues. Trimming took 2 bases from V and 0 from J, leaving 17 bases between them. Germline CDR1 and CDR2: MNHGY and SAAAGT. The CDR3 DNA reads as TGTGCCAGCAGTTACCCCAGAGACAGTTTTCTCTCTGGAAACACCATATATTTT. It specifies CASSYPRDSFLSGNTIYF.

This chain connects TRBV21-1 to TRBJ2-4; TRBD1 is taken as the D call from the table, unchecked against the DNA. TRBV21-1 is deemed a pseudogene. The CDR3 extends over 16 amino acids. CDR3 residues: CASSTRTSFRENIQYF. CDR3 DNA: TGTGCCAGCAGCACCCGGACATCGTTTCGAGAAAACATTCAGTACTTC.

The chain carries TRBV5-1 and TRBJ2-3, with 11 bases lining up with TRBD2. Germline V gene sequence: CDR1 SGHRS, CDR2 YFSETQ. The CDR3 spans 14 residues. V dropped 4 bases and J dropped 3; count of bases not matched to a gene: 1. The CDR3 is CASSLAGGTDTQYF. In nucleotides, the CDR3 is TGCGCCAGCAGCCTAGCGGGGGGTACAGATACGCAGTATTTT.

This sequence joins TRBV4-1 and TRBJ2-3; 7 bases align to TRBD2. The CDR3 spans 18 residues. The junction had 10 bases not matched to a gene; V was cut back by 1 base and J by 0 bases. The germline gives CDR1 MGHRA, CDR2 YSYEKL. The CDR3 protein is CASSQVPSGASSTDTQYF. CDR3 bases: TGCGCCAGCAGCCAAGTGCCTAGCGGTGCTTCTAGCACAGATACGCAGTATTTT.

The chain couples TRBV11-2 to TRBJ1-2; D might be TRBD1 (6 bases). Germline values: CDR1 SGHAT, CDR2 FQNNGV. Trimming shortened V by 4 bases and J by 8 bases, and 17 bases separated the two germline ends. CDR3 length: 14 amino acids. Here the CDR3 DNA reads TGTGCCAGCAGCTCCGGACAGTCGAGGTTAGGCTACACCTTC. Translated: CASSSGQSRLGYTF.

This clone was detected many times. J is TRBJ1-2 and V is TRBV6-2 or TRBV6-3; possible D gene TRBD1, 5 bases. V was pared by 2 bases and J by 4 bases, with 11 bases between. Germline lookup yields CDR1 MNHEY and CDR2 SVGEGT. CDR3 length equals 14 residues. This chain's CDR3 is CASSYRGAIYGYTF. The DNA for the CDR3 is TGTGCCAGCAGTTACCGCGGGGCGATCTATGGCTACACCTTC.

This clone was seen many times. The chain recombines TRBV7-2 with TRBJ2-5; weak D call: TRBD2 (6 bases). The V gene's germline CDR1 is SGHTA and CDR2 FQGNSA. V lost 6 bases, J lost 2 bases, and 16 bases lay in between. The CDR3 runs 15 residues. In nucleotides, the CDR3 is TGTGCCAGCAGTTTCCAGGGAGGAATACAAGAGACCCAGTACTTC. Translated: CASSFQGGIQETQYF.

V usage is TRBV7-6 and J usage is TRBJ2-3, with 9 bases aligning to TRBD2. Germline V CDR1 and CDR2: SGHVS, FNYEAQ. This CDR3 has 19 residues. The ends lost 0 bases at V and 0 bases at J; junction bases unmatched: 10. The CDR3 DNA follows: TGTGCCAGCAGCTTAGCGCAGCTAGCGGGGCGCCCTAGCACAGATACGCAGTATTTT. This sequence encodes CASSLAQLAGRPSTDTQYF.

The chain combines TRBV19 with TRBJ1-2; D unclear. CDR1 and CDR2 from the germline V gene are LNHDA and SQIVND (reference sequence). This CDR3 has 14 residues. V lost 3 bases, J lost 3 bases, and 11 bases lay in between. The CDR3: CASSIKAGHYGYTF. Written as DNA, the CDR3 is TGTGCCAGTAGTATTAAGGCAGGCCACTATGGCTACACCTTC.

The chain is built from TRBV12-3 or TRBV12-4 and TRBJ1-6; D gene uncertain. V shed 3 bases and J shed 8 bases, with 8 bases lying between them. The CDR3 sequence is 13 residues long. The CDR3 DNA reads TGTGCCAGCAGTTTGCTCGGGGATTCACCCCTCCACTTT. This gives the protein CASSLLGDSPLHF.

This chain links TRBV12-3 or TRBV12-4 with TRBJ1-1, with 8 bases that match TRBD1. After removal of 8 bases from V and 11 bases from J, the junction contained 7 bases not matched to a gene. CDR3 length: 11 amino acids. CDR3 sequence reads: CASADRESAFF. The CDR3 coding sequence is TGTGCCAGCGCGGACAGGGAATCGGCTTTCTTT.

The gene calls are TRBV20-1 and TRBJ2-7; D is possibly TRBD1 (6 bases). Germline V lookup: CDR1 DFQATT, CDR2 SNEGSKA (reference sequence). The V end was cut by 3 bases, the J end by 1 base, with 13 bases between. CDR3 size: 14 residues. The CDR3 nucleotides are TGCAGTGCTAGTCTGCAGGGGACATCCTACGAGCAGTACTTC. It codes for CSASLQGTSYEQYF.

The V call is TRBV6-1, the J call TRBJ2-3; TRBD2 matches at 10 bases. V was clipped by 1 base and J by 1 base; unmatched bases: 8. The CDR3 spans 18 residues. Germline V gene lookup returns CDR1 MNHNS and CDR2 SASEGT. The CDR3 coding sequence is TGTGCCAGCAGTGAAGTAGCGGGAGGCCCTGGGGGCACAGATACGCAGTATTTT. Translation gives CASSEVAGGPGGTDTQYF.

The chain links TRBV28 to TRBJ1-6; D perhaps matches TRBD1 (5 bases). The CDR3 covers 13 residues. From germline, CDR1 is MDHEN and CDR2 SYDVKM. V was cut by 7 bases and J by 9 bases, with 13 bases left in between. As DNA, the CDR3 is TGTGCCAGCAACAGAGAGCAGGGTTCACCCCTCCACTTT. Amino acids: CASNREQGSPLHF. Full variable domain (remainder filled in from reference TRBV28 and TRBJ1-6): DVKVTQSSRYLVKRTGEKVFLECVQDMDHENMFWYRQDPGLGLRLIYFSYDVKMKEKGDIPEGYSVSREKKERFSLILESASTNQTSMYLCASNREQGSPLHFGNGTRLTVT.

The rearrangement joins TRBV6-5 to TRBJ1-1; D remains unclear. The CDR3 is made up of 15 amino acids. Deletions cut 6 bases from V and 0 bases from J, with 14 bases between. Germline V gene data show CDR1 as MNHEY and CDR2 as SVGAGI. The chain's CDR3 is CASRMTATMNTEAFF. The CDR3 nucleotides are TGTGCCAGCAGGATGACGGCAACTATGAACACTGAAGCTTTCTTT.

This rearrangement joins TRBV5-4 to TRBJ1-1, with 8 bases matching TRBD1. The CDR3 runs 14 residues. Looked up from germline, CDR1 is SGHNT and CDR2 is YYREEE (reference sequence). The V segment lost 5 bases and the J segment 3 bases; nucleotides outside the gene matches: 6. The CDR3 coding sequence is TGTGCCAGCAGGATACAGGGGGATGACACTGAAGCTTTCTTT. Translating gives CASRIQGDDTEAFF.

V gene TRBV19 combines with J gene TRBJ1-1; D not resolved. The germline V gene encodes CDR1 LNHDA and CDR2 SQIVND (reference sequence). The V end was cut by 3 bases, the J end by 3 bases, with 8 bases between. The CDR3 sequence is 13 residues long. CDR3 sequence (DNA): TGTGCCAGTAGTATGCTTATAGACACTGAAGCTTTCTTT. Translated, it gives CASSMLIDTEAFF.

This chain joins TRBV19 and TRBJ2-1, with TRBD1 matching 8 bases. Germline assignment: CDR1 LNHDA and CDR2 SQIVND (reference sequence). V shed 5 bases and J 6 bases; nucleotides not matched to a gene: 15. This CDR3 is 17 amino acids long. CDR3 in amino acids: CASSDGTGAWRGNEQFF. Written as DNA, the CDR3 is TGTGCCAGTAGTGACGGGACAGGCGCTTGGAGGGGCAATGAGCAGTTCTTC.

The chain employs TRBV6-5 and TRBJ2-7; 9 bases are shared with TRBD1. The CDR3 covers 14 residues. Germline V gene data show CDR1 as MNHEY and CDR2 as SVGAGI. With V trimmed by 6 bases and J by 0 bases, 3 bases remained unmatched. CDR3 DNA: TGTGCCAGCAGGCTGGGACAGGGCTCCTACGAGCAGTACTTC. Protein product: CASRLGQGSYEQYF.

The sample holds a few counts of this clone. The chain combines TRBV6-5 with TRBJ2-5; 7 bases fit TRBD1. This CDR3 is built from 14 residues. CDR1 is MNHEY and CDR2 is SVGAGI in the germline V gene. Germline trimming cut 7 bases from V and 1 base from J; bases unmatched to any gene: 6. This CDR3 is CASNHRTGQETQYF. The DNA of the CDR3 is TGTGCCAGCAACCACCGGACAGGCCAAGAGACCCAGTACTTC.